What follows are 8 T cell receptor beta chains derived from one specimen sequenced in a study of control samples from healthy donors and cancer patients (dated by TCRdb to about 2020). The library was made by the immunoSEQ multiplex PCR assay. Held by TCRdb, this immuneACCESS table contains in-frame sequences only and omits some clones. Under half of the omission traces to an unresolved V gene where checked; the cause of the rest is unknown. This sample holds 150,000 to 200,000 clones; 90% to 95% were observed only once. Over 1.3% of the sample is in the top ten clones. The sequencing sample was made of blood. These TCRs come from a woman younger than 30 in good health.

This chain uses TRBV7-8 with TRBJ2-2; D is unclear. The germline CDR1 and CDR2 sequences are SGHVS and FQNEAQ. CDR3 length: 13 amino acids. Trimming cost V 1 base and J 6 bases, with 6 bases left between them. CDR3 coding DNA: TGTGCCAGCAGCTTAGTAGGGCCCGGGGAGCTGTTTTTT. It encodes CASSLVGPGELFF.

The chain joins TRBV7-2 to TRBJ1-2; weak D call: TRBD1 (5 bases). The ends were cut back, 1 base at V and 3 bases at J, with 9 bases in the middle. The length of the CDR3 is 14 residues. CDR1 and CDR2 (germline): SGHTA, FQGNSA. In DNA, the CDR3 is TGTGCCAGCAGCTTAGGGGGCCCGTACTATGGCTACACCTTC. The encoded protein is CASSLGGPYYGYTF.

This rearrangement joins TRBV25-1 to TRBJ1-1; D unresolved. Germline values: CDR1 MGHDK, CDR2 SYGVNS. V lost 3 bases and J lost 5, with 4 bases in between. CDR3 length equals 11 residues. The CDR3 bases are TGTGCCAGCAGTGATATTACTGAAGCTTTCTTT. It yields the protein CASSDITEAFF.

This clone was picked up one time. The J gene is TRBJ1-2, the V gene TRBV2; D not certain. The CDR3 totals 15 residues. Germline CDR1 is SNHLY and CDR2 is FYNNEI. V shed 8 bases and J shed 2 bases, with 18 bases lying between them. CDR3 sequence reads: CASRPRTSGNYGYTF. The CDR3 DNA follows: TGTGCCAGCCGTCCCCGAACGTCGGGAAACTATGGCTACACCTTC.

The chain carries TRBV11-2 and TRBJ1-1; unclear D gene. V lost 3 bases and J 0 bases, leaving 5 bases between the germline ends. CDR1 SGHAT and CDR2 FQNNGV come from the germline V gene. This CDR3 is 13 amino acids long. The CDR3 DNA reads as TGTGCCAGCAGCTTTGAGGTGAACACTGAAGCTTTCTTT. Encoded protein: CASSFEVNTEAFF.

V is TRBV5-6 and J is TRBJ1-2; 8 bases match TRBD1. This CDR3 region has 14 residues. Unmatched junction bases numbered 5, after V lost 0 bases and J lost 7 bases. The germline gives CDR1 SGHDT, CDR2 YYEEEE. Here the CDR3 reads CASSLEFQGAGYTF. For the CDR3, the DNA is TGTGCCAGCAGCTTGGAGTTTCAGGGGGCTGGCTACACCTTC.

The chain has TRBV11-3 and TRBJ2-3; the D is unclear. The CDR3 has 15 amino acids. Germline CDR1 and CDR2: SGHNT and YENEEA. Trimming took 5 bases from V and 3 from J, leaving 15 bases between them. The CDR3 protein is CASSAESGLTDTQYF. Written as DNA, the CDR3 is TGTGCCAGCAGCGCCGAATCCGGCTTGACAGATACGCAGTATTTT.

CDR3 nucleotides: TGTGCCAGCGGGAGACAGGGGCACACTGAAGCTTTCTTT. This gives the protein CASGRQGHTEAFF. The J gene is TRBJ1-1, the V gene TRBV7-2; TRBD1 agrees at 8 bases. V lost 8 bases, J lost 3 bases, and 5 bases stayed unmatched. The CDR3 covers 13 residues. Germline CDR1 reads SGHTA; CDR2 reads FQGNSA.